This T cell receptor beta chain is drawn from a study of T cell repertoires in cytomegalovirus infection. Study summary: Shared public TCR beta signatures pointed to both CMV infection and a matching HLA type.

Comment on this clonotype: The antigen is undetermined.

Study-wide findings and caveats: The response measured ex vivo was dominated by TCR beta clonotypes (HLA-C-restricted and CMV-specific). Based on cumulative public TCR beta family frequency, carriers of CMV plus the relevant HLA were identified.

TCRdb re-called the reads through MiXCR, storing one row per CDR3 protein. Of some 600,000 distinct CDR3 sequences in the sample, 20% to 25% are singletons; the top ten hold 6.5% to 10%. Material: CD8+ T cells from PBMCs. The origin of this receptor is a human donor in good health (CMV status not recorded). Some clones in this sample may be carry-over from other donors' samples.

The CDR3 DNA follows: TGTGCCATCAGCGACCGGGACAGGGCCAACACCGGGGAGCTGTTTTTT. It codes for CAISDRDRANTGELFF. This chain links TRBV10-3 with TRBJ2-2; 9 positions agree with TRBD1. The CDR3 extends over 16 amino acids. V lost 6 bases, J lost 2 bases, and 7 bases stayed unmatched. Per germline, CDR1 ENHRY and CDR2 SYGVKD.